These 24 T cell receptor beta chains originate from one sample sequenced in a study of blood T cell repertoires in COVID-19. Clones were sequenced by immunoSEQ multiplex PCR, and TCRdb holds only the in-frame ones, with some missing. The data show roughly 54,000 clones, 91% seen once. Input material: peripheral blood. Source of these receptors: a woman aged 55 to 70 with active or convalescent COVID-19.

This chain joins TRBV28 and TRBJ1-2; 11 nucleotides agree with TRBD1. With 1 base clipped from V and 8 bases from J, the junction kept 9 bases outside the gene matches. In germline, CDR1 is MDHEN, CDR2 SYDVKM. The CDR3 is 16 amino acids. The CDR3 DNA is TGTGCCAGCAGTTTATTCCGGACAGGGGGCGTGAGGGGCTACACCTTC. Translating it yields CASSLFRTGGVRGYTF.

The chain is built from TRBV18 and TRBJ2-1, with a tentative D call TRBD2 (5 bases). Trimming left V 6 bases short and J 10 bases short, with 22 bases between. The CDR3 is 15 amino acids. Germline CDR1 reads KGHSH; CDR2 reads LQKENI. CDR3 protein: CASSTSAVGEREQFF. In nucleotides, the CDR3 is TGTGCCAGCTCGACCTCTGCCGTCGGGGAAAGGGAGCAGTTCTTC.

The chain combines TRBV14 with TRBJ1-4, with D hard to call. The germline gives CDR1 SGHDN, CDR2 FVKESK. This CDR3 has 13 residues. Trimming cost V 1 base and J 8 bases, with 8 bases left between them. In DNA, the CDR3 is TGTGCCAGCAGCCAAGTGTTCGGGGAAAAACTGTTTTTT. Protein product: CASSQVFGEKLFF.

The CDR3 spells CASSLDQGNTEAFF. The CDR3 DNA is TGCGCCAGCAGCTTGGATCAGGGAAACACTGAAGCTTTCTTT. V usage is TRBV5-1 and J usage is TRBJ1-1; possibly TRBD1 for D (5 bases). There are 14 residues in the CDR3. Germline assignment: CDR1 SGHRS and CDR2 YFSETQ. V was clipped by 0 bases and J by 2 bases, with 8 bases between them.

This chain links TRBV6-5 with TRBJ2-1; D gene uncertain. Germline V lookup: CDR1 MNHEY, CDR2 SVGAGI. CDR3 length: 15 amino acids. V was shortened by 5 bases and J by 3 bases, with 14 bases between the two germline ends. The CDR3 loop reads CASSTTRPIYNEQFF. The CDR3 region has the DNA TGTGCCAGCAGTACGACTCGCCCCATCTACAATGAGCAGTTCTTC.

CDR3 residues: CASSSGLGDTGELFF. The CDR3 DNA reads TGTGCCAGCAGTTCGGGACTAGGGGACACCGGGGAGCTGTTTTTT. The J gene is TRBJ2-2, the V gene TRBV6-2 or TRBV6-3, with TRBD2 matching over 8 bases. The CDR3 runs 15 residues. J was trimmed by 3 bases and V by 4 bases; bases with no gene match: 4. The germline gives CDR1 MNHEY, CDR2 SVGEGT.

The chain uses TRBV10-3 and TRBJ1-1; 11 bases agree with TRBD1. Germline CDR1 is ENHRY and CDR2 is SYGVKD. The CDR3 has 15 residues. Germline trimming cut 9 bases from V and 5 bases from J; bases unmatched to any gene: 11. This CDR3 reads CAIRDRGTEGTEAFF. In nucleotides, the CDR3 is TGTGCCATTAGGGACAGGGGGACTGAGGGAACTGAAGCTTTCTTT.

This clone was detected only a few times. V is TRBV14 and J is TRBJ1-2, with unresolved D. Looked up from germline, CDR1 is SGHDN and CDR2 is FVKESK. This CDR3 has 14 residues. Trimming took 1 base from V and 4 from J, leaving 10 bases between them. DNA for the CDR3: TGTGCCAGCAGCCAAGGTTGGTCGGTCTATGGCTACACCTTC. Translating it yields CASSQGWSVYGYTF.

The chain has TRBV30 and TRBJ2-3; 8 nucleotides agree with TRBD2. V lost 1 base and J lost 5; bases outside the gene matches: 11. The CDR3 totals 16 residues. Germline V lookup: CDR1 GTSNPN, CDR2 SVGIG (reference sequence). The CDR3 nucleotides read TGTGCCTGGAGTGGGGTAGCGGGACGTGTTGGAGATACGCAGTATTTT. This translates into CAWSGVAGRVGDTQYF.

The CDR3 here is CASSPDLGANTDTQYF. The CDR3 DNA follows: TGTGCCAGCAGCCCGGACTTGGGGGCCAACACAGATACGCAGTATTTT. The chain joins TRBV11-3 to TRBJ2-3, with a tentative D call TRBD1 (6 bases). This CDR3 is 16 amino acids long. Germline assignment: CDR1 SGHNT and CDR2 YENEEA. V was clipped by 5 bases and J by 2 bases, with 17 bases between them.

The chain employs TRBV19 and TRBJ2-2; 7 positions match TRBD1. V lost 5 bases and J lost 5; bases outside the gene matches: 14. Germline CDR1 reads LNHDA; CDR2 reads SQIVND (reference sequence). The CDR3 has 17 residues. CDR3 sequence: CASSVTQGFVRTGELFF. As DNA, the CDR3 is TGTGCCAGTAGTGTAACACAGGGGTTTGTTCGGACCGGGGAGCTGTTTTTT.

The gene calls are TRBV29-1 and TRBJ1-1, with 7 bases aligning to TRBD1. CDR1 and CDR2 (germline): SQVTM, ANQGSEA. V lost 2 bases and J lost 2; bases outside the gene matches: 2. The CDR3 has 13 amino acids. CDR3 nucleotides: TGCAGCGTTGAAAAGGGGGCAAACACTGAAGCTTTCTTT. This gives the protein CSVEKGANTEAFF.

The CDR3: CAWSVVAGNTIYF. In DNA form, the CDR3 reads TGTGCCTGGAGTGTCGTTGCGGGAAACACCATATATTTT. The J gene is TRBJ1-3, the V gene TRBV30; D gene ambiguous. The CDR3 covers 13 residues. Germline V gene sequence: CDR1 GTSNPN, CDR2 SVGIG (reference sequence). The germline V and J ends were trimmed by 0 bases and 4 bases, with 7 bases remaining between them.

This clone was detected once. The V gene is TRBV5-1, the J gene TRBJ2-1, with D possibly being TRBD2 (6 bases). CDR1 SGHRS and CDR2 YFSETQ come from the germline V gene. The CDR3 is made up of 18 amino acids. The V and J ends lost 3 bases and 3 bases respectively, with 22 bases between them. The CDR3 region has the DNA TGCGCCAGCAGCTCCCCGGCCGAAGGCGGGAACCACTACAATGAGCAGTTCTTC. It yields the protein CASSSPAEGGNHYNEQFF.

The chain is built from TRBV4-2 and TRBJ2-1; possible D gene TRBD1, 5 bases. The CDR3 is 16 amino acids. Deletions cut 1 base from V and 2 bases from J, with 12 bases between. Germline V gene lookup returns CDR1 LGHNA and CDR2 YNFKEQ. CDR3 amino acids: CASSQVGQGPYNEQFF. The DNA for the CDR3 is TGTGCCAGCAGCCAAGTAGGCCAGGGCCCCTACAATGAGCAGTTCTTC.

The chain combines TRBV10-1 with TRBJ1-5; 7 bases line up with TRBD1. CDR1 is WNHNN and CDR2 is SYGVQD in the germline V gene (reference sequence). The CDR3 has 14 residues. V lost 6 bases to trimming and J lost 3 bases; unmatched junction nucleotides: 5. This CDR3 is CASSPGGFNQPQHF. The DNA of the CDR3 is TGCGCCAGCAGCCCAGGGGGTTTCAATCAGCCCCAGCATTTT.

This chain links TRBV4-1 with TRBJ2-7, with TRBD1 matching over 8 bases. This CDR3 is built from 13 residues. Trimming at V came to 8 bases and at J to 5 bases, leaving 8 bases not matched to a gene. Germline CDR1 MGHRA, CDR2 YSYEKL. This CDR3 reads CASGRTGLDEQYF. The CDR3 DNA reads TGCGCCAGCGGACGGACAGGGCTGGACGAGCAGTACTTC.

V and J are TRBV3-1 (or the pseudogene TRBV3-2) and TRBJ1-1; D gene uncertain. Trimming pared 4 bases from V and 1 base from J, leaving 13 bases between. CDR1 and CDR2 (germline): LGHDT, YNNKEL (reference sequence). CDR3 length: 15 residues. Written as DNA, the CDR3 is TGTGCCAGCAGCCCCCACAGCGGGCGGAACACTGAAGCTTTCTTT. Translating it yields CASSPHSGRNTEAFF.

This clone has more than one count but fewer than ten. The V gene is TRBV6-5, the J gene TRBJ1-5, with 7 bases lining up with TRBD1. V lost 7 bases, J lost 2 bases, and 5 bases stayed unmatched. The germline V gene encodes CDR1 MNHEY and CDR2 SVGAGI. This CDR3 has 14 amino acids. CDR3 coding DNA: TGTGCCAGCAAATCCAGGGGGGGCAATCAGCCCCAGCATTTT. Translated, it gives CASKSRGGNQPQHF.

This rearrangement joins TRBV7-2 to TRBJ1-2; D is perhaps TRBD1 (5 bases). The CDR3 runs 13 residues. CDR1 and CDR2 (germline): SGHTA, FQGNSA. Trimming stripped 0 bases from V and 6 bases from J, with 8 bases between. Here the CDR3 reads CASSLAPGDGYTF. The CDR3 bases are TGTGCCAGCAGCTTAGCCCCGGGGGATGGCTACACCTTC.

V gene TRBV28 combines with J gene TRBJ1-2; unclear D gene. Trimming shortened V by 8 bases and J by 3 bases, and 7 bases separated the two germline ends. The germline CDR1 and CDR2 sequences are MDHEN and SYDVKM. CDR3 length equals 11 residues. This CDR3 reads CASGGDYGYTF. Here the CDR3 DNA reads TGTGCCAGCGGAGGTGACTATGGCTACACCTTC.

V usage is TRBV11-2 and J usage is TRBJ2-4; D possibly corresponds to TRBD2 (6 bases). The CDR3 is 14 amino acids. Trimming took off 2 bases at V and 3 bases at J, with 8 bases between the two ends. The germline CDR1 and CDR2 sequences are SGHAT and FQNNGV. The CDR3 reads CASSLTEGKNIQYF. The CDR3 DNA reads TGTGCCAGCAGCTTAACGGAGGGCAAAAACATTCAGTACTTC.

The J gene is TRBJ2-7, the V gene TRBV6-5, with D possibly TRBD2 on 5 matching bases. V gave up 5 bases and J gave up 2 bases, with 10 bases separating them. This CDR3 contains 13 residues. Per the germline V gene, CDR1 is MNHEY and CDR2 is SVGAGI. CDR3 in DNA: TGTGCCAGCAGTCGCAGGACTGCCTACGAGCAGTACTTC. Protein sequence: CASSRRTAYEQYF.

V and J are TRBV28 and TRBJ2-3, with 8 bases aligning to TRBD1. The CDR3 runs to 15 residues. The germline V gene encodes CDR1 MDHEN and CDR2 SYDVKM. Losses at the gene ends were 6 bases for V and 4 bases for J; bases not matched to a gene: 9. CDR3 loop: CASRQPGQVADTQYF. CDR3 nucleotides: TGTGCCAGCAGGCAGCCGGGACAGGTGGCAGATACGCAGTATTTT.